The 28 T cell receptor beta chains given below trace back to one sample, sequenced in a study of CXCR3-negative and CXCR3-positive naive CD8 T cells. Regarding the study as a whole: Naive cells that were CXCR3-positive had more hydrophobic TRB CDR3s (compared with CXCR3-negative naive cells).

The TRB cDNA libraries were prepared by 5' RACE with UMI labels. Each CDR3 protein gets one entry in TCRdb, which reprocessed the 5' RACE reads and gives no DNA. This table lists about 130,000 distinct CDR3 sequences. Antigen specificity for these receptors is unknown. Sequencing input: naive CXCR3+ CD8+ T cells from blood. Subset of the sample: CD45RO-CCR7+CD27+CD95- naive CD8+ T cells expressing CXCR3 (TNR3+). The source of these receptors is a human donor in good health. Some clones in this sample may be carry-over from other donors' samples.

The V and J genes are TRBV4-1 and TRBJ1-1; as DNA is missing, the TRBD1 call by TCRdb cannot be tested. CDR1 is MGHRA and CDR2 is YSYEKL in the germline V gene. The CDR3 has 14 residues. CDR3: CASSQEGQGTEAFF.

The chain combines TRBV29-1 with TRBJ2-1; the TCRdb call, TRBD1, lacks DNA for checking. The germline gives CDR1 SQVTM, CDR2 ANQGSEA. CDR3 length: 14 residues. CDR3: CSVFPGTSYNEQFF.

The chain carries TRBV6-5 and TRBJ2-5. Germline V lookup: CDR1 MNHEY, CDR2 SVGAGI. The CDR3 totals 13 residues. The CDR3 is CASSYSYQETQYF.

The genes are TRBV5-1 and TRBJ2-7; TCRdb designates TRBD2, a call that cannot be tested without DNA. Germline lookup yields CDR1 SGHRS and CDR2 YFSETQ. The CDR3 loop spans 15 amino acids. The CDR3 protein is CASSLGGLAGDEQYF.

The CDR3 reads CSASDREPDTQYF. The chain uses TRBV20-1 and TRBJ2-3. CDR3 length: 13 amino acids. CDR1 and CDR2 from the germline V gene are DFQATT and SNEGSKA (reference sequence).

This chain uses TRBV29-1 with TRBJ1-1. The CDR3 extends over 13 amino acids. The V gene's germline CDR1 is SQVTM and CDR2 ANQGSEA. The CDR3 reads CSVLGGSDTEAFF.

The rearrangement links TRBV20-1 to TRBJ1-2. Germline CDR1 is DFQATT and CDR2 is SNEGSKA (reference sequence). The CDR3 sequence is 14 residues long. Here the CDR3 reads CSARDLGSFYGYTF.

The chain combines TRBV13 with TRBJ2-1; TCRdb designates TRBD1, a call that cannot be tested without DNA. Germline CDR1 reads PRHDT; CDR2 reads FYEKMQ (reference sequence). This CDR3 has 14 residues. The CDR3 loop is CASSHRTGNNEQFF. Full variable domain (remainder filled in from reference TRBV13 and TRBJ2-1): AAGVIQSPRHLIKEKRETATLKCYPIPRHDTVYWYQQGPGQDPQFLISFYEKMQSDKGSIPDRFSAQQFSDYHSELNMSSLELGDSALYFCASSHRTGNNEQFFGPGTRLTVL.

This chain connects TRBV15 to TRBJ2-1; TCRdb proposes TRBD2, but this gene call is untestable without DNA. The CDR3 consists of 17 residues. Germline loops: CDR1 LNHNV, CDR2 YYDKDF (reference sequence). CDR3: CATINSETSGNYNEQFF.

The chain has TRBV29-1 and TRBJ2-1; lacking DNA, the TRBD2 call made by TCRdb goes unchecked. The CDR3 consists of 13 residues. Germline V gene sequence: CDR1 SQVTM, CDR2 ANQGSEA. The chain's CDR3 is CSTLAGVGNEQFF.

The gene calls are TRBV4-3 and TRBJ1-1. The CDR3 length is 13 residues. Per germline, CDR1 LGHNA and CDR2 YSLEER. CDR3 residues: CASSQDREHWTFF.

The chain links TRBV5-1 to TRBJ2-1; the TRBD2 assignment by TCRdb is unverifiable without DNA. Germline CDR1 is SGHRS and CDR2 is YFSETQ. The CDR3 length is 17 residues. This chain's CDR3 is CASSYTRLAGGLVEQFF.

The chain carries TRBV7-9 and TRBJ2-1; absent DNA, TCRdb's TRBD2 call cannot be checked. The CDR3 has 19 residues. The germline gives CDR1 SEHNR, CDR2 FQNEAQ (reference sequence). CDR3 protein: CASSSLLLTSGYSYNEQFF.

This chain links TRBV7-6 with TRBJ2-2; checking the TCRdb D call of TRBD1 is not possible without DNA. In germline, CDR1 is SGHVS, CDR2 FNYEAQ. The CDR3 sequence is 14 residues long. CDR3 sequence reads: CASSLDRDAGELFF.

The chain carries TRBV12-3 or TRBV12-4 and TRBJ2-7. This CDR3 has 12 amino acids. CDR3 protein: CASSYGDYEQYF.

V is TRBV5-1 and J is TRBJ2-7; TCRdb's D call, TRBD1, is unchecked because there is no DNA. Germline CDR1 and CDR2: SGHRS and YFSETQ. The CDR3 consists of 15 residues. The CDR3 sequence: CASSLSQGLTYEQYF.

The chain couples TRBV29-1 to TRBJ2-5; without DNA, the TCRdb call of TRBD2 cannot be checked. The germline V gene encodes CDR1 SQVTM and CDR2 ANQGSEA. This CDR3 region has 14 residues. CDR3 protein: CSVEGLARQETQYF.

The J gene is TRBJ1-1, the V gene TRBV4-1; TCRdb selects TRBD1, and the lack of DNA leaves this call unchecked. This CDR3 contains 15 residues. The germline CDR1 and CDR2 sequences are MGHRA and YSYEKL. The CDR3 is CASSQTGQPNTEAFF.

V and J are TRBV20-1 and TRBJ2-7; without DNA, the TCRdb call of TRBD1 cannot be checked. The germline gives CDR1 DFQATT, CDR2 SNEGSKA (reference sequence). CDR3 length: 14 amino acids. Here the CDR3 reads CSARPPTATYEQYF.

This rearrangement joins TRBV7-2 to TRBJ1-2. Per the germline V gene, CDR1 is SGHTA and CDR2 is FQGNSA. This CDR3 contains 16 residues. The CDR3 spells CASSLDPQVPDYGYTF.

Here the CDR3 reads CASSYELAPKNIQYF. The chain joins TRBV4-3 to TRBJ2-4; TCRdb proposes TRBD2, but this gene call is untestable without DNA. CDR1 and CDR2 from the germline V gene are LGHNA and YSLEER. The CDR3 extends over 15 amino acids.

This chain joins TRBV4-2 and TRBJ2-2; the TCRdb D gene call, TRBD2, has no DNA to confirm it. The CDR3 sequence is 15 residues long. Looked up from germline, CDR1 is LGHNA and CDR2 is YNFKEQ. CDR3 sequence: CASSLRLGDTGELFF.

The chain combines TRBV4-1 with TRBJ2-7. The germline V gene has CDR1 MGHRA and CDR2 YSYEKL. The CDR3 is 16 residues long. CDR3 sequence reads: CASSPVWDSRSYEQYF.

This sequence joins TRBV19 and TRBJ2-1; the TRBD2 assignment by TCRdb is unverifiable without DNA. The CDR3 runs to 13 residues. CDR1 and CDR2 from the germline V gene are LNHDA and SQIVND (reference sequence). The CDR3 reads CASKGGNYNEQFF.

The rearrangement joins TRBV29-1 to TRBJ2-1; TCRdb picks TRBD2, but there is no DNA to check that call. The CDR3 runs to 13 residues. Per germline, CDR1 SQVTM and CDR2 ANQGSEA. CDR3 in amino acids: CSVLRAGYNEQFF.

The chain joins TRBV7-9 to TRBJ2-1; checking the TCRdb D call of TRBD1 is not possible without DNA. The CDR3 is 15 residues long. Looked up from germline, CDR1 is SEHNR and CDR2 is FQNEAQ (reference sequence). The CDR3 loop is CASSVPGQLGQEQFF.

The CDR3 reads CASSGGLAGSYEQYF. The chain recombines TRBV5-6 with TRBJ2-7; absent DNA, TCRdb's TRBD2 call cannot be checked. Germline V gives CDR1 SGHDT, CDR2 YYEEEE. The CDR3 consists of 15 residues.

The rearrangement links TRBV11-2 to TRBJ2-1; TCRdb proposes TRBD2, but this gene call is untestable without DNA. The CDR3 runs to 20 residues. Germline V gene lookup returns CDR1 SGHAT and CDR2 FQNNGV. The CDR3 reads CASSFPAGTSGGHHLNEQFF.